This entry features one T cell receptor (beta chain) sequence. Antigen: not known. MiXCR, applied by TCRdb to the RT-PCR reads, yields one record per CDR3 protein. Seen here are about 500,000 distinct CDR3 sequences, approximately 16% observed once, and the top ten hold over 2.5%. The sample is drawn from a study of response to subunit inactivated influenza vaccine. The ends were cut back, 5 bases at V and 8 bases at J, with 12 bases in the middle. Germline V lookup: CDR1 SEHNR, CDR2 FQNEAQ (reference sequence). This CDR3 is 12 amino acids long. The study, taken as a whole, reports: Each seasonal flu vaccination may recruit only limited new T cells, authors suggested.

The sequenced sample was CD4+ T cells sorted from PBMCs, obtained about 24 months after vaccination. This clonotype originated in a man in his fifties or sixties who received an inactivated influenza vaccine. The genes are TRBV7-9 and TRBJ1-2; D call uncertain. CDR3 loop: CASSPSRSGYTF. Written as DNA, the CDR3 is TGTGCCAGCAGCCCCTCGAGGTCAGGCTACACCTTC.